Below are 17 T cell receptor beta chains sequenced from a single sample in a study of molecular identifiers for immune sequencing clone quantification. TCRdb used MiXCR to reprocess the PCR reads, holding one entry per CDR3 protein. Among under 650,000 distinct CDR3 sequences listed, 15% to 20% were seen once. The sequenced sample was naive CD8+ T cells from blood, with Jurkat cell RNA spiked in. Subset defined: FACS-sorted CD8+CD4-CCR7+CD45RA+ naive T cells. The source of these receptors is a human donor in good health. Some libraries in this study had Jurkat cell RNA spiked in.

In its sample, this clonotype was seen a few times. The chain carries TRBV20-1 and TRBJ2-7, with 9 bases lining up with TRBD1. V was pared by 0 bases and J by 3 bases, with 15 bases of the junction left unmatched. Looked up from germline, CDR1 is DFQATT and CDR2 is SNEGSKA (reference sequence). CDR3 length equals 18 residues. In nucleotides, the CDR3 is TGCAGTGCTAGAGACTCATTTCCGGGACAGGGTCTCAACTACGAGCAGTACTTC. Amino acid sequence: CSARDSFPGQGLNYEQYF.

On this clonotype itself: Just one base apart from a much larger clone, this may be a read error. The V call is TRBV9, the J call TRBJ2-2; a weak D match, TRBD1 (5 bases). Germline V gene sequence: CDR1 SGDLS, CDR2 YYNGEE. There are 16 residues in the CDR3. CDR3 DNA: TGTGCCAGCAGCGTAGCCCAGGGATCGAACATCGGGGAGCTGTTTTTT. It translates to CASSVAQGSNIGELFF.

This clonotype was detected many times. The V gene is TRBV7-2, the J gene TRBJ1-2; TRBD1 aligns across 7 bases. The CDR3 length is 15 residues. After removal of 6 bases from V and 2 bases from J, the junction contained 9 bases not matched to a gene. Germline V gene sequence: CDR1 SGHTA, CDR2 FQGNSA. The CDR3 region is CASSPWDSGNYGYTF. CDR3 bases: TGTGCCAGCAGTCCCTGGGACAGCGGAAACTATGGCTACACCTTC.

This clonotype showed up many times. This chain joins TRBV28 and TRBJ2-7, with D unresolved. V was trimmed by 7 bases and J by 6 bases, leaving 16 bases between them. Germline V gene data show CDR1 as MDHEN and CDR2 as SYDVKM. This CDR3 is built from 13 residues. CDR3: CASKYGPTGEQYF. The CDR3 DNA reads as TGTGCCAGCAAGTATGGGCCTACGGGCGAGCAGTACTTC.

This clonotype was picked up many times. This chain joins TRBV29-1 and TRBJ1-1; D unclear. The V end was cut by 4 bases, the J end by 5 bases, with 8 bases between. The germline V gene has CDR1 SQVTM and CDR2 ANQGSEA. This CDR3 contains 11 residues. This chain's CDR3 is CSVVPGTEAFF. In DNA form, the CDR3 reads TGCAGCGTTGTTCCGGGGACTGAAGCTTTCTTT.

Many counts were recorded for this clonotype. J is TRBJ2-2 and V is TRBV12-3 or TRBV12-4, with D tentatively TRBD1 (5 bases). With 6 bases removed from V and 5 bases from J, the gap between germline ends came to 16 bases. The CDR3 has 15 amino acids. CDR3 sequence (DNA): TGTGCCAGCAGCTGGACACCCACCGGTACCGGGGAGCTGTTTTTT. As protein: CASSWTPTGTGELFF.

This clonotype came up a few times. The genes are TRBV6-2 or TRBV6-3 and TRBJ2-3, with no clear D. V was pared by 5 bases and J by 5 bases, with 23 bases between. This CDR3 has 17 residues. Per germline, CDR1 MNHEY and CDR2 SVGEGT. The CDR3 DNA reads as TGTGCCAGCAGTCCCCTGTTTGTGACTTCCACCCAAGATACGCAGTATTTT. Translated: CASSPLFVTSTQDTQYF.

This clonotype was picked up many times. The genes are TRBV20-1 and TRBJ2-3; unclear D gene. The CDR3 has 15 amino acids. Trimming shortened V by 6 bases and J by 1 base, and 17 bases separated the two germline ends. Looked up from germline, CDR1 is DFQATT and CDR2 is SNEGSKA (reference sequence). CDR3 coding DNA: TGCAGTGCAACCCTCCCGAGGATCGGCACAGATACGCAGTATTTT. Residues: CSATLPRIGTDTQYF.

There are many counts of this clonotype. CDR3 bases: TGTGCCAGCAGTCCCACGGGGGGCGGGGAGACCCAGTACTTC. Translated, it gives CASSPTGGGETQYF. The J gene is TRBJ2-5, the V gene TRBV5-4, with TRBD2 as a possible D gene (7 bases). This CDR3 has 14 amino acids. The V gene's germline CDR1 is SGHNT and CDR2 YYREEE (reference sequence). The V gene lost 5 bases and the J gene lost 5 bases, with 16 bases spanning the gap.

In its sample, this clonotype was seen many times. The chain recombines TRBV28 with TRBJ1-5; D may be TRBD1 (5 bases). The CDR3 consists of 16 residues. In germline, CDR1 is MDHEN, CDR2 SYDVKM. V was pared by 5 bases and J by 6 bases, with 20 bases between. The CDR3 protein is CASSHNPRQGGQPQHF. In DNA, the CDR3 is TGTGCCAGCAGTCACAATCCAAGGCAGGGAGGTCAGCCCCAGCATTTT. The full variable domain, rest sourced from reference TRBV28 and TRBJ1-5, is DVKVTQSSRYLVKRTGEKVFLECVQDMDHENMFWYRQDPGLGLRLIYFSYDVKMKEKGDIPEGYSVSREKKERFSLILESASTNQTSMYLCASSHNPRQGGQPQHFGDGTRLSIL.

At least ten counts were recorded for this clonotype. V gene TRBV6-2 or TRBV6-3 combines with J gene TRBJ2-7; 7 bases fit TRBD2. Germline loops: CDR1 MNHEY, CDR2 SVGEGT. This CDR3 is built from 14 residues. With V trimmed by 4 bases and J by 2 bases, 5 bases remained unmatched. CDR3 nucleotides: TGTGCCAGCAGTTCCCTACGGGGGGCCTACGAGCAGTACTTC. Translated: CASSSLRGAYEQYF.

CDR3: CASSLGVSNTGELFF. As DNA, the CDR3 is TGTGCCAGCAGCTTGGGGGTCAGTAACACCGGGGAGCTGTTTTTT. The chain is built from TRBV5-8 and TRBJ2-2; D gene ambiguous. The germline V gene encodes CDR1 SGHTS and CDR2 YDEGEE. CDR3 size: 15 residues. V was shortened by 0 bases and J by 2 bases, with 8 bases between the two germline ends.

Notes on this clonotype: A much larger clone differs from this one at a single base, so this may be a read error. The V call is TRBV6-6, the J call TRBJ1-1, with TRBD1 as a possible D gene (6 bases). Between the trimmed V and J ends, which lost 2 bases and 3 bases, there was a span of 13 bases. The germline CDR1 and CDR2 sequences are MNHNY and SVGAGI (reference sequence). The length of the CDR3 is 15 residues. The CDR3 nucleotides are TGTGCCAGCAGTTACGGTGCGGGGGCTGACACTGAAGCTTTCTTT. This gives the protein CASSYGAGADTEAFF.

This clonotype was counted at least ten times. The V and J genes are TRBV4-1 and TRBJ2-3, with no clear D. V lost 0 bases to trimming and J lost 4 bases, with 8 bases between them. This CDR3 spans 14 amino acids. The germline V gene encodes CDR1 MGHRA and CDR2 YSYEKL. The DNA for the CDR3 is TGCGCCAGCAGCCAAGATGAGTGGGCAGATACGCAGTATTTT. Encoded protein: CASSQDEWADTQYF.

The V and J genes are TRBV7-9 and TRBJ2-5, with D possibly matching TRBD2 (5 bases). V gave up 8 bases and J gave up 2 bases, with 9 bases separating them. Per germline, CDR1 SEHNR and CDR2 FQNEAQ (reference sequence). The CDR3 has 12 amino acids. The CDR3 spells CASGAEQETQYF. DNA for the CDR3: TGTGCCAGCGGAGCGGAACAAGAGACCCAGTACTTC.

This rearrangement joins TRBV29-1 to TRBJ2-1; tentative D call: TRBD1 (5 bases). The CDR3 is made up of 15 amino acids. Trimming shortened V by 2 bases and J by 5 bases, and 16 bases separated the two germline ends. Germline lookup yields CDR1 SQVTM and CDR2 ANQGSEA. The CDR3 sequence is CSVESTGFGHNEQFF. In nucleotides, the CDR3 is TGCAGCGTTGAATCCACAGGTTTTGGGCACAATGAGCAGTTCTTC.

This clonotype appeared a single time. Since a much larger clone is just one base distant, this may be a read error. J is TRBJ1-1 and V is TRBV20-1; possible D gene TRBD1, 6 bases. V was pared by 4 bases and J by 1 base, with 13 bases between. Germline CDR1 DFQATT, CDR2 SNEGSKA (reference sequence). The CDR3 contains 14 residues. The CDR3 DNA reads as TGCAGTGCTAAGTCCGGGGGCCCGAACACTGAAGCTTTCTTT. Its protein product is CSAKSGGPNTEAFF.